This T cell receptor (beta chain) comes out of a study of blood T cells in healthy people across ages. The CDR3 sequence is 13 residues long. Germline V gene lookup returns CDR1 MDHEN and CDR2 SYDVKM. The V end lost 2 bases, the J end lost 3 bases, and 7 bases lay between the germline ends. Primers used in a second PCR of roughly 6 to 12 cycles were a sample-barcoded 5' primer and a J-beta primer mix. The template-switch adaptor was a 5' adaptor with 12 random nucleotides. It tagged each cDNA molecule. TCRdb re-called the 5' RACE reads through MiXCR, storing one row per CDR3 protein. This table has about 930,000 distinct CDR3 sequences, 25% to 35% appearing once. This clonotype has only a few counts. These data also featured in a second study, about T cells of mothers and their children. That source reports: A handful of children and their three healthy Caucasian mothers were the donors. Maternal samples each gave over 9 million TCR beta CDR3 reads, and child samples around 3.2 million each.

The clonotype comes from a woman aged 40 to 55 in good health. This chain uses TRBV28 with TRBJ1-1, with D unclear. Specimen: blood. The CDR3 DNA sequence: TGTGCCAGCAGTTTAATCGGGGACACTGAAGCTTTCTTT. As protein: CASSLIGDTEAFF.